The clone carrying this TCR beta chain was found once. What it binds is unknown. Trimming took 3 bases from V and 3 from J; bases not matched to a gene: 9. From germline, CDR1 is MGHRA and CDR2 YSYEKL. The CDR3 contains 16 residues. Some clones are missing from TCRdb's copy, which holds only in-frame ones; the method was immunoSEQ multiplex PCR. The table has under 130,000 clones, 80% to 95% seen once. The entry originates in a study of graft-versus-host responses after intestinal transplantation. Overall study context: Multivisceral, liver-intestinal, or isolated intestinal transplants were received by the recipients. General study points: The highest levels of circulating GvH clones went along with early declines in HvG clones after transplant.

The source was unstimulated CD8+ T cells sorted from spleen or lymph node cells, collected before intestinal transplant. The receptor's source is a human donor who received an intestinal transplant. V usage is TRBV4-1 and J usage is TRBJ2-5; TRBD2 agrees at 8 bases. The CDR3 nucleotides are TGCGCCAGCAGCCAGGCGGGGGGATTACTAGAAGAGACCCAGTACTTC. It codes for CASSQAGGLLEETQYF.